The text below deals with one T cell receptor (beta chain). What it recognizes is unknown. Assay used: immunoSEQ multiplex PCR; TCRdb lists only in-frame clones, some missing. This sample carries about 45,000 clones, around 80% of them seen once, and the ten largest clones take roughly 13%. The record originates from a study of PD-L1 blockade in urothelial cancer. Turning to the study itself: Patients had been given 0 to 3 earlier chemotherapy regimens. Analysis of blood occurred 3 weeks (second dose) and 6 weeks after treatment start. There were a median of about 140,000 T cells in blood samples. Study conclusions and caveats: Pretreatment clonality of the blood TCR repertoire below the median was predictive of superior survival.

Time point given: peripheral blood 6 weeks after treatment start. Here the sequenced sample was PBMCs, taken around atezolizumab (anti-PD-L1) treatment. The clonotype originates from a man aged 60-69 years with urothelial cancer.

Here the CDR3 reads CASSREQGSYNEQFF. The CDR3 DNA sequence: TGTGCCAGCAGCCGTGAGCAGGGGTCGTACAATGAGCAGTTCTTC. The chain couples TRBV11-2 to TRBJ2-1; maybe TRBD1 (6 bases). The CDR3 is 15 amino acids. CDR1 SGHAT and CDR2 FQNNGV come from the germline V gene. Deletions cut 5 bases from V and 4 bases from J, with 15 bases between.